This T cell receptor beta chain was sequenced for a study of T cell responses to AZD1222 COVID-19 vaccine. The study's findings and limits: Spike was spanned by vaccine-associated CD4 TCRs, which were dominant at 160-218 and 743-854.

Method: immunoSEQ multiplex PCR; TCRdb's copy keeps in-frame clones and lacks some. The sample yields about 120,000 clones, about nine tenths seen once. Pooled in the analysis were second doses at about 4 or about 12 weeks. As to this clone: The target antigen is unknown.

In germline, CDR1 is SGHNT, CDR2 YYREEE (reference sequence). This CDR3 comprises 15 residues. Trimming pared 4 bases from V and 2 bases from J, leaving 14 bases between. This rearrangement joins TRBV5-4 to TRBJ2-3, with D perhaps being TRBD1 or TRBD2 (5 bases each). The sample was peripheral blood, taken 28 days after the second AZD1222 dose. The sequence was obtained from an adult who received the AZD1222 COVID-19 vaccine. Here the CDR3 reads CASSRDPSTTDTQYF. For the CDR3, the DNA is TGTGCCAGCAGCCGGGACCCGTCTACCACAGATACGCAGTATTTT.